This TCR beta chain comes out of a study of long-term antiretroviral therapy in people with HIV. Whole-study results and caveats: Those clones which expanded before ART made up the dominant part of the repertoire at all time points.

It was version v3.0 of the immunoSEQ assay that was run at survey level. Assay: immunoSEQ multiplex PCR; the TCRdb copy retains only in-frame clones and omits some. Of about 20,000 clones detected, approximately 80% appear once; the ten largest clones hold about 9%. Regarding this clone: Antigen specificity is unknown.

The V and J ends lost 6 bases and 4 bases, in that order; junction bases with no gene match: 5. The CDR3 covers 15 residues. Germline V CDR1 and CDR2: MNHNS, SASEGT. Sequenced here: unsorted PBMCs, sampled 1.2 years after starting antiretroviral therapy. The chain joins TRBV6-1 to TRBJ2-3; 12 bases fit TRBD1. This sequence originates from a woman between 35 and 50 years old with HIV. The CDR3 protein is CASSPGQGAADTQYF. The DNA of the CDR3 is TGTGCCAGCAGCCCGGGACAGGGGGCCGCAGATACGCAGTATTTT.